A selection of T cell receptor beta chains follows, all from one sample in a study of cytomegalovirus exposure and HLA in healthy donors. Method: immunoSEQ multiplex PCR; TCRdb's copy keeps in-frame clones and lacks some. The data show 140,000 to 150,000 clones, with roughly 80% seen just once and 2.5% to 3.5% held by the top ten. Sequenced sample: PBMCs. Source of these receptors: a woman in her twenties or thirties in good health and CMV-seronegative. CDR3s include the opening cysteine and the closing phenylalanine or tryptophan. D genes are given only for firm matches. Size is stated for part of the rows, as once, few or many counts, or as a class when the clone is expanded.

D gene	J gene	V gene	clone size	CDR3 DNA	CDR3 protein
.	TRBJ2-2	TRBV5-4	.	TGTGCCAGCAGCTCTTTCAGGACTAACACCGGGGAGCTGTTTTTT	CASSSFRTNTGELFF
.	TRBJ1-3	TRBV30	once	TGTGCCTGGAAACGAGGGTTAGTCGAAAACACCATATATTTT	CAWKRGLVENTIYF
TRBD1	TRBJ2-3	TRBV7-9	.	TGTGCCAGCAGCCGAATGACCTCGACAGGGAGCACAGATACGCAGTATTTT	CASSRMTSTGSTDTQYF
TRBD2	TRBJ2-5	TRBV29-1	once	TGCAGCGTAGCGGGAGGGCCGCTGGAGACCCAGTACTTC	CSVAGGPLETQYF
.	TRBJ1-5	TRBV7-2	few	TGTGCCAGCAGCTTAAGCAACAGCAATCAGCCCCAGCATTTT	CASSLSNSNQPQHF
.	TRBJ2-4	TRBV29-1	.	TGCAGCGCCGAACAGAGAAACATTCAGTACTTC	CSAEQRNIQYF
TRBD1	TRBJ2-7	TRBV5-1	few	TGCGCCAGCAGCTTAAGAACAGGGGACTACGAGCAGTACTTC	CASSLRTGDYEQYF
.	TRBJ2-7	TRBV7-9	once	TGTGCCAGCAGTCCCTCGTGGGGTCAGGGGCATTACGAGCAGTACTTC	CASSPSWGQGHYEQYF
.	TRBJ2-7	TRBV2	.	TGTGCCAGCATCAGGGAAGTAAAGCAGTACTTC	CASIREVKQYF
TRBD1	TRBJ2-5	TRBV29-1	few	TGCAGCGTACAGAAAACCGGGACAGGGGGCCCCGAGACCCAGTACTTC	CSVQKTGTGGPETQYF
TRBD1	TRBJ2-6	TRBV28	.	TGTGCCAGCAGTTCTCTCGGGACAGGGTGGTCTGGGGCCAACGTCCTGACTTTC	CASSSLGTGWSGANVLTF
.	TRBJ1-2	TRBV10-3	.	TGTGCCATCAGTGGTTTTGACAGCGCCAACTATGGCTACACCTTC	CAISGFDSANYGYTF
.	TRBJ1-1	TRBV5-6	few	TGTGCCAGCAGCTTGGGAGCGGGCCAGACCAACACTGAAGCTTTCTTT	CASSLGAGQTNTEAFF
.	TRBJ2-1	TRBV14	.	TGTGCCAGCAGCCAAGATCTTGAGGGCCCTGAGCAGTTCTTC	CASSQDLEGPEQFF
.	TRBJ2-7	TRBV27	.	TGTGCCAGCAGTTTCGGCGGGCCGTCCTACGAGCAGTACTTC	CASSFGGPSYEQYF
TRBD1	TRBJ2-3	TRBV5-1	.	TGCGCCAGCAGCTTGGAAGGGACAGGGCTAGATACGCAGTATTTT	CASSLEGTGLDTQYF
TRBD2	TRBJ2-7	TRBV13	.	TGTGCCAGCAGCCATCAGCGGGAGGGGACCTACGAGCAGTACTTC	CASSHQREGTYEQYF
TRBD1	TRBJ2-5	TRBV6-1	.	TGTGCCAGCAGAGAGGACAGGGTCCAAGAGACCCAGTACTTC	CASREDRVQETQYF
TRBD2	TRBJ2-7	TRBV7-3	.	TGTGCCAGCAGCCCTCGTCTTGGGGGGGACTACGAGCAGTACTTC	CASSPRLGGDYEQYF
TRBD2	TRBJ2-7	TRBV28	.	TGTGCCAGCAGCCTAGCGGGTCGCTACGAGCAGTACTTC	CASSLAGRYEQYF
.	TRBJ1-3	TRBV6-6	.	TGTGCCAGCATTAGGACATCTCTCACCTCTGGAAACACCATATATTTT	CASIRTSLTSGNTIYF
TRBD1	TRBJ1-1	TRBV29-1	few	TGCAGCTTGCGGACAGGGGGGAACACTGAAGCTTTCTTT	CSLRTGGNTEAFF